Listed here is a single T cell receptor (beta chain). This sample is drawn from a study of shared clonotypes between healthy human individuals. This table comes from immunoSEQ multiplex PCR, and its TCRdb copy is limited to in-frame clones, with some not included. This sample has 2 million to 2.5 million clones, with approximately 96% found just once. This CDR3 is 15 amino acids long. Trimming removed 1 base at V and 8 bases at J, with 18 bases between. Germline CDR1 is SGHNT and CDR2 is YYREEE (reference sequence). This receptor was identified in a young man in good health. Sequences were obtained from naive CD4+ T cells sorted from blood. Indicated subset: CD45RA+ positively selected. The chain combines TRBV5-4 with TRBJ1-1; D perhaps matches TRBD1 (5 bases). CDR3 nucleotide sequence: TGTGCCAGCAGCTTGCCCCCGGGGACGGACCACGAAGCTTTCTTT. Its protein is CASSLPPGTDHEAFF. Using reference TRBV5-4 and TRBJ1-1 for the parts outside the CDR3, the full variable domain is ETGVTQSPTHLIKTRGQQVTLRCSSQSGHNTVSWYQQALGQGPQFIFQYYREEENGRGNFPPRFSGLQFPNYSSELNVNALELDDSALYLCASSLPPGTDHEAFFGQGTRLTVV.